This entry concerns a single TCR beta chain. Its specificity is not known. Profiled with immunoSEQ multiplex PCR; TCRdb holds only in-frame clones, not every one. The table lists around 60,000 clones, around nine tenths of them singletons. The record originates from a study of OX40 agonist ivuxolimab in advanced cancers. Study results and caveats: Those patients achieving a partial response at 0.1-3.0 mg/kg showed among the lowest clonal expansion. Clones of CD4+ and CD8+ blood T cells grew by week 6 at doses of 0.1 to 3.0 mg/kg.

Trimming cost V 4 bases and J 6 bases; bases outside gene matches: 8. This CDR3 has 15 amino acids. The germline CDR1 and CDR2 sequences are SGHRS and YFSETQ. The chain joins TRBV5-1 to TRBJ2-2; 8 nucleotides align to TRBD1. Source: CD4+ or CD8+ T cells sorted from blood, taken in a trial of the OX40 agonist ivuxolimab. The sequence was obtained from an adult with an advanced solid tumor such as melanoma, head and neck, liver or kidney cancer. The CDR3 sequence: CASSPDRADAGELFF. CDR3 in DNA: TGCGCCAGCAGCCCGGACAGGGCGGACGCCGGGGAGCTGTTTTTT.